The TCR beta chain under discussion was sequenced for a study of CD8 T cells in Susac syndrome. RNA totalling about 0.45 to 1 ug underwent reverse transcription with random hexamers. TCRdb reprocessed the immunoSEQ multiplex PCR reads via MiXCR and lists one record per CDR3 protein. The sample has about 69,000 distinct CDR3 sequences, around 93% seen once. The sample was CD8+ T cells from PBMCs. The receptor comes from a human donor in good health.

CDR3 in DNA: TGTGCCAGCAGACCGGGACAGGGGGCGAGTGGCTACACCTTC. It is translated as CASRPGQGASGYTF. This sequence joins TRBV6-2 or TRBV6-3 and TRBJ1-2, with TRBD1 identical over 12 bases. CDR1 and CDR2 (germline): MNHEY, SVGEGT. J gave up 7 bases and V 6 bases, and 6 bases lay outside the gene matches. The CDR3 is 14 amino acids.